This T cell receptor beta chain was recorded in a study of blood T cell repertoires in COVID-19. V was pared by 4 bases and J by 0 bases, with 5 bases of the junction left unmatched. The CDR3 runs to 16 residues. Germline V gene lookup returns CDR1 SGHTA and CDR2 FQGNSA. Sequenced by immunoSEQ multiplex PCR; TCRdb stores in-frame clones only, minus some. The sample has about 170,000 clones; roughly 84% are singletons. The clonotype originates from a woman aged 45-65 years who had recovered from COVID-19. V is TRBV7-2 and J is TRBJ1-4, with TRBD1 matching 7 bases. The source material was PBMCs or T cells enriched from blood (not recorded which). CDR3: CASSSQTGTTNEKLFF. CDR3 in DNA: TGTGCCAGCAGCTCTCAGACAGGGACAACTAATGAAAAACTGTTTTTT.